Listed here is a single T cell receptor (beta chain). TCRdb's copy holds only in-frame clones and misses some; the assay was immunoSEQ multiplex PCR. The table records more than 50,000 clones, approximately 91% of them present only once. The data derive from a study of T cell repertoires in ileal Crohn's disease. Study context: Biopsies of the neoterminal ileum at postoperative colonoscopy form M6 samples.

The CDR3 sequence is 13 residues long. The V segment lost 8 bases and the J segment 4 bases; nucleotides outside the gene matches: 6. Germline assignment: CDR1 LGHNA and CDR2 YNFKEQ. The time point is: neoterminal ileum biopsy at postoperative endoscopy, about 6 months after surgery. The chain is built from TRBV4-2 and TRBJ2-3; 7 nucleotides agree with TRBD2. The sequence came from an adult with Crohn's disease. The sequencing input was ileal tissue. CDR3 protein: CASSREQADTQYF. CDR3 bases: TGTGCCAGCTCGCGGGAGCAGGCAGATACGCAGTATTTT.